The entry below describes one TCR beta chain. Its antigen remains unidentified. The source of the sample is a study of CD8 T cells in ankylosing spondylitis. Findings and caveats of the study: A motif of fewer than ten highly homologous TCR beta variants was seen as apparently characteristic of ankylosing spondylitis blood. Disease-linked clones were found to be CD8+ and relatively rare in peripheral blood.

From the 5' RACE reads, TCRdb called clonotypes with MiXCR, one entry per CDR3 protein. Among around 280,000 distinct CDR3 sequences listed, approximately 20% were seen once. The material sequenced was blood, either unsorted or a sorted T cell fraction (not recorded which). The origin of this receptor is a male donor with ankylosing spondylitis or in good health (not recorded which).

The CDR3 region is CASSYGTSGSYEQFF. In nucleotides, the CDR3 is TGTGCCAGCAGCTACGGGACTAGCGGGAGCTATGAGCAGTTCTTC. The chain employs TRBV4-2 and TRBJ2-1, with TRBD2 identical over 14 bases. J was trimmed by 8 bases and V by 5 bases; bases with no gene match: 5. The germline CDR1 and CDR2 sequences are LGHNA and YNFKEQ. The CDR3 runs to 15 residues.